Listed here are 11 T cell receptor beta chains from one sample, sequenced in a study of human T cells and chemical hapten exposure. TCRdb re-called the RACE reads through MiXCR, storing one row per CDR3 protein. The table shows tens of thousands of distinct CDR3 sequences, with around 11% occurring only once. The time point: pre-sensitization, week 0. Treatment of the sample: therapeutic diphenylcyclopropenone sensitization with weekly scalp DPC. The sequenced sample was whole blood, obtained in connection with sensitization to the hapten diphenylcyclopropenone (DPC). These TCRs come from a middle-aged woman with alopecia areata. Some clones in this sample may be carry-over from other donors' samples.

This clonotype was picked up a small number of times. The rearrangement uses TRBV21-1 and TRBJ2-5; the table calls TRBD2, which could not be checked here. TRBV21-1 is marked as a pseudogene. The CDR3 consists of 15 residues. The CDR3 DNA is TGTGCCAGCAGCAAAGGCCTAGCGGGACAAGAGACCCAGTACTTC. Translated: CASSKGLAGQETQYF.

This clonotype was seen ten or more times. The CDR3 loop is CASSDWSSGANVLTF. The DNA for the CDR3 is TGTGCCAGCAGTGATTGGAGCTCTGGGGCCAACGTCCTGACTTTC. The rearrangement joins TRBV2 to TRBJ2-6; unclear D gene. Germline V gene data show CDR1 as SNHLY and CDR2 as FYNNEI. There are 15 residues in the CDR3. V dropped 3 bases and J dropped 0 bases, with 6 bases sitting between them.

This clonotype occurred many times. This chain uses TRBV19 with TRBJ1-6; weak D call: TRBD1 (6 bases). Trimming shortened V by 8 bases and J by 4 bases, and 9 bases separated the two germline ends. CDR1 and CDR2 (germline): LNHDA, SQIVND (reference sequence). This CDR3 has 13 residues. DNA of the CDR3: TGTGCCAGTCAGGACAGATATAATTCACCCCTCCACTTT. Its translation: CASQDRYNSPLHF.

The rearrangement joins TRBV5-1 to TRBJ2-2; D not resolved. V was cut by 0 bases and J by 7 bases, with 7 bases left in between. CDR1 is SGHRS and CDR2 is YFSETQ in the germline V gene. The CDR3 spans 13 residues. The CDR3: CASSLETIGELFF. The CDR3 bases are TGCGCCAGCAGCTTGGAAACTATCGGGGAGCTGTTTTTT.

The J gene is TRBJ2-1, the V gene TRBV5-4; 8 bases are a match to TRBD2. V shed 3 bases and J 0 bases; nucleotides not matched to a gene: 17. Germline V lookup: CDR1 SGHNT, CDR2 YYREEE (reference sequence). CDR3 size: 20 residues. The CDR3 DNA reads TGTGCCAGCAGCTCACCTTTAGCGGGACGGCCTGATAGCTCCTACAATGAGCAGTTCTTC. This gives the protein CASSSPLAGRPDSSYNEQFF.

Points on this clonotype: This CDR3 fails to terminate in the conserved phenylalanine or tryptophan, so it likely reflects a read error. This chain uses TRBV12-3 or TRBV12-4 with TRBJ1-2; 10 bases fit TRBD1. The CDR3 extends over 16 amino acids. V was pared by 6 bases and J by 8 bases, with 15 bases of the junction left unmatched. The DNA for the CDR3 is TGTGCCAGCAGCCGGGACAGGGGCGGCCTGATTGGGGGCTACACCTTG. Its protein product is CASSRDRGGLIGGYTL.

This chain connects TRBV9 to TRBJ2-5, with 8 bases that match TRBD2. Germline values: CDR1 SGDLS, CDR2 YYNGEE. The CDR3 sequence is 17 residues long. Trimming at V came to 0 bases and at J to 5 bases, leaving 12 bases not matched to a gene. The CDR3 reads CASSVDLAGGQKETQYF. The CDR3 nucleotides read TGTGCCAGCAGCGTAGATCTAGCGGGTGGGCAAAAGGAGACCCAGTACTTC. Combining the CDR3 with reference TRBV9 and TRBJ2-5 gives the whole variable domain DSGVTQTPKHLITATGQRVTLRCSPRSGDLSVYWYQQSLDQGLQFLIQYYNGEERAKGNILERFSAQQFPDLHSELNLSSLELGDSALYFCASSVDLAGGQKETQYFGPGTRLLVL.

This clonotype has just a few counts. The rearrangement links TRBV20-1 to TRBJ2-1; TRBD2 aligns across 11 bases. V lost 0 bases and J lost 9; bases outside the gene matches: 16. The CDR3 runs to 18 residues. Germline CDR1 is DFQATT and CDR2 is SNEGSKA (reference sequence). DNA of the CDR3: TGCAGTGCTAGAGATCCCGTCCTGACTAGCGGGAAGGGGGTTGAGCAGTTCTTC. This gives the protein CSARDPVLTSGKGVEQFF.

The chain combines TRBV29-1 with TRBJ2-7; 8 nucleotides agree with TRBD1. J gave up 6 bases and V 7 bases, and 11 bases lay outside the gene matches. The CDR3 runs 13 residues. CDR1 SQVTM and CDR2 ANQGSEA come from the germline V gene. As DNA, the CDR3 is TGCAGCGCTCGAAAGGGGACAGGCGGCGAGCAGTACTTC. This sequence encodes CSARKGTGGEQYF.

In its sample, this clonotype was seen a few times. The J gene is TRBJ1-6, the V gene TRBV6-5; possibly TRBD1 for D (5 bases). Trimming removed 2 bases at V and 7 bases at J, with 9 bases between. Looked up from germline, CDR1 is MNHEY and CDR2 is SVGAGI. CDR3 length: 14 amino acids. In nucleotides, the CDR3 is TGTGCCAGCAGTTACGAGGGGCACAATTCACCCCTCCACTTT. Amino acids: CASSYEGHNSPLHF.

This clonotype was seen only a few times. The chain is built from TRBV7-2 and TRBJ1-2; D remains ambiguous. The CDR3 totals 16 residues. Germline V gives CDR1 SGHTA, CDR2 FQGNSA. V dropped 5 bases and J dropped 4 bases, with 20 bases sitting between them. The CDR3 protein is CASSPSGLRGGYGYTF. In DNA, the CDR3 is TGTGCCAGCAGCCCGTCGGGCCTAAGAGGAGGCTATGGCTACACCTTC.